The 13 T cell receptor beta chains below were found in one sample sequenced in a study of vaccination and CD4 T cells after COVID-19 (dated by TCRdb to 2021 to 2024). The sample's treatment or condition, from its label and the paper: 10-day PBMC culture with coronavirus spike peptide pools or control peptides (ViraFEST assay). CD4+ T cells from unexposed donors were collected before the COVID-19 pandemic (2011-2018). Antigens of these TCRs are unknown. Library construction relied on PCR. The instrument given in TCRdb is Illumina iSeq 100. DNA from cultured CD4+ T cells underwent TCR sequencing with the Oncomine TCR Beta short-read assay at the Johns Hopkins FTIC core. TCRdb reran the public reads through fastp at Q25 and MiXCR, keeping productive beta chains. Records with the same CDR3 protein are collapsed into one entry carrying the most frequent genes and DNA. This sample gives about 6,600 distinct CDR3 sequences in total; 25% to 35% of them show up just once. About 32% of the sample is in the top ten clones.

The sequenced material came from CD4+ T cells from blood, cultured in vitro. Source of these receptors: a human donor in good health.

This chain links TRBV5-1 with TRBJ2-5; D gene uncertain. Germline lookup yields CDR1 SGHRS and CDR2 YFSETQ. V lost 0 bases and J 0 bases, leaving 6 bases between the germline ends. This CDR3 has 14 amino acids. The chain's CDR3 is CASSLATDQETQYF. The DNA for the CDR3 is TGCGCCAGCAGCTTGGCCACGGACCAAGAGACCCAGTACTTC.

V and J are TRBV19 and TRBJ1-3; D not certain. The ends were cut back, 6 bases at V and 0 bases at J, with 9 bases in the middle. Germline CDR1 reads LNHDA; CDR2 reads SQIVND (reference sequence). The length of the CDR3 is 14 residues. The CDR3 loop is CASRRQTSGNTIYF. CDR3 nucleotide sequence: TGTGCCAGTAGGCGCCAGACCTCTGGAAACACCATATATTTT.

This clonotype turned up a few times. The genes are TRBV27 and TRBJ2-7, with D possibly matching TRBD2 (6 bases). Germline loops: CDR1 MNHEY, CDR2 SMNVEV (reference sequence). The V and J ends lost 8 bases and 2 bases respectively, with 16 bases between them. The CDR3 spans 14 residues. CDR3: CASGGLSPTYEQYF. The CDR3 coding sequence is TGTGCCAGCGGGGGACTTAGCCCTACCTACGAGCAGTACTTC.

V gene TRBV6-1 combines with J gene TRBJ1-3; D is unresolved. With 1 base removed from V and 4 bases from J, the gap between germline ends came to 11 bases. The CDR3 totals 15 residues. CDR1 MNHNS and CDR2 SASEGT come from the germline V gene. For the CDR3, the DNA is TGTGCCAGCAGTGAAGAAGAAGTTTTAGGAAACACCATATATTTT. Amino acid sequence: CASSEEEVLGNTIYF.

The gene calls are TRBV7-2 and TRBJ2-3; tentatively, D is TRBD1 or TRBD2 (5 bases each). Germline V gene sequence: CDR1 SGHTA, CDR2 FQGNSA. V was clipped by 0 bases and J by 10 bases, with 14 bases between them. The CDR3 extends over 14 amino acids. DNA of the CDR3: TGTGCCAGCAGCTTAGCGAGTGGGGCGGGTGCGCAGTATTTT. It yields the protein CASSLASGAGAQYF.

CDR3 nucleotides: TGTGCCAGCAGCTTAGATCCCGGGACTGAAGCTTTCTTT. Its protein product is CASSLDPGTEAFF. J is TRBJ1-1 and V is TRBV11-2; D is uncertain. CDR1 is SGHAT, CDR2 FQNNGV, per germline. This CDR3 region has 13 residues. Between the trimmed V and J ends, which lost 0 bases and 5 bases, there was a span of 7 bases.

The chain has TRBV7-3 and TRBJ2-3; TRBD1 aligns across 8 bases. The V gene end was trimmed by 3 bases and the J gene end by 0 bases; junction bases not matched to a gene: 8. The CDR3 sequence is 17 residues long. Germline V CDR1 and CDR2: SGHTA, FQGTGA. The CDR3 loop reads CASSFNADRVSTDTQYF. CDR3 nucleotide sequence: TGTGCCAGCAGCTTTAATGCGGACAGGGTTAGCACAGATACGCAGTATTTT.

This clonotype was counted between two and nine times. The rearrangement joins TRBV7-3 to TRBJ2-6; D perhaps matches TRBD1 (5 bases). The germline V gene encodes CDR1 SGHTA and CDR2 FQGTGA. The CDR3 is 15 residues long. Trimming cost V 5 bases and J 2 bases, with 10 bases left between them. The CDR3 DNA follows: TGTGCCAGCAGCGCGCAGGGTACTGGGGCCAACGTCCTGACTTTC. This codes for CASSAQGTGANVLTF.

This clonotype was recorded a few times. This sequence joins TRBV7-9 and TRBJ1-1; possibly TRBD1 for D (6 bases). Deletions cut 3 bases from V and 7 bases from J, with 6 bases between. CDR1 is SEHNR and CDR2 is FQNEAQ in the germline V gene (reference sequence). The CDR3 has 11 residues. DNA of the CDR3: TGTGCCAGCAGCTTGGACAGTGAAGCTTTCTTT. It codes for CASSLDSEAFF.

This sequence joins TRBV7-2 and TRBJ1-6; possibly TRBD1 for D (5 bases). With 3 bases removed from V and 0 bases from J, the gap between germline ends came to 9 bases. CDR1 and CDR2 (germline): SGHTA, FQGNSA. This CDR3 is built from 16 residues. The CDR3, as DNA: TGTGCCAGCAGCTTGGGGACTATCTCCTATAATTCACCCCTCCACTTT. Translated: CASSLGTISYNSPLHF.

As for this clonotype: This may stem from a read error, because a much larger clone lies one nucleotide away. The V and J genes are TRBV20-1 and TRBJ1-1; TRBD1 aligns across 7 bases. V dropped 3 bases and J dropped 7; count of bases not matched to a gene: 11. CDR1 and CDR2 (germline): DFQATT, SNEGSKA (reference sequence). This CDR3 comprises 14 residues. CDR3 sequence: CSASPPQGVIEAFF. The CDR3 bases are TGCAGTGCTAGCCCCCCCCAGGGGGTCATTGAAGCTTTCTTT.

This clonotype has just a few counts. The chain joins TRBV5-1 to TRBJ1-1; tentatively, D is TRBD1 (6 bases). Trimming stripped 4 bases from V and 6 bases from J, with 19 bases between. CDR1 and CDR2 (germline): SGHRS, YFSETQ. The CDR3 has 15 amino acids. This CDR3 is CASSRDGREGAEAFF. As DNA, the CDR3 is TGCGCCAGCAGCAGGGACGGTCGAGAGGGGGCTGAAGCTTTCTTT.

In its sample, this clonotype was seen a few times. The chain joins TRBV6-1 to TRBJ2-6; no clear D. The CDR3 extends over 16 amino acids. V was clipped by 7 bases and J by 0 bases, with 13 bases between them. Germline V gene lookup returns CDR1 MNHNS and CDR2 SASEGT. The CDR3 DNA sequence: TGTGCCAGCACCCAACGGCTGCACTCTGGGGCCAACGTCCTGACTTTC. This codes for CASTQRLHSGANVLTF.